This T cell receptor (beta chain) derives from a study of blood T cells in healthy people across ages. A sample-barcoded 5' primer and a J-beta primer mix were used in a second PCR of roughly 7 to 11 cycles. One entry per CDR3 protein results from TCRdb running MiXCR on the 5' RACE reads. The data show 750,000 to 950,000 distinct CDR3 sequences, 25% to 35% seen once. The CDR3 extends over 14 amino acids. The V segment lost 6 bases and the J segment 2 bases; nucleotides outside the gene matches: 6. CDR1 and CDR2 from the germline V gene are KGHSH and LQKENI. The same specimen was also included in a second study, on T cells of mothers and their children.

This sequence was found in a woman aged 40 to 55 in good health. What was sequenced was blood. The genes are TRBV18 and TRBJ1-2, with 7 bases that match TRBD1. As DNA, the CDR3 is TGTGCCAGCTCCTGCGGGACAGAGAACTATGGCTACACCTTC. Protein sequence: CASSCGTENYGYTF.